This T cell receptor (beta chain) was sequenced in a study of shared clonotypes between healthy human individuals. Findings and limits, study-wide: The study found lower generation probabilities in non-shared clonotypes than in those shared by all four donors.

This CDR3 spans 14 amino acids. Germline V lookup: CDR1 KGHSH, CDR2 LQKENI. V lost 1 base to trimming and J lost 4 bases, with 10 bases between them. Original processing notes: ImmunoSEQ gave junction-only sequences without quality scores, so filtering differed. The assay was immunoSEQ multiplex PCR, and TCRdb's table has in-frame clones only and misses some. D and trimming come from the DNA, and the V and J calls and clone size come from that table. This table holds about 1.5 million clones, under 99% found once. On this clone: Its antigen is as yet unknown. In the same sample, other DNA sequences code for this CDR3.

Sample: naive CD4+ T cells sorted from blood. Specified subset: CD45RA+ positively selected. This sequence originates from a man aged 30 to 45 in good health. This chain links TRBV18 with TRBJ2-5; no clear D gene. The CDR3 nucleotides read TGTGCCAGCTCACCACTGGCCGGTACAGAGACCCAGTACTTC. This gives the protein CASSPLAGTETQYF.